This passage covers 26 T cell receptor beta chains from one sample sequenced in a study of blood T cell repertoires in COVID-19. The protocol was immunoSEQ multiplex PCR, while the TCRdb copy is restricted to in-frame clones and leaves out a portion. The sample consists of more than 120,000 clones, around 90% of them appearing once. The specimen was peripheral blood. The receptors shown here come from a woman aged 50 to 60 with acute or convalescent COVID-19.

The CDR3 sequence is CASSQDHGDSEAFF. In DNA form, the CDR3 reads TGTGCCAGCAGCCAAGATCATGGAGACAGTGAAGCTTTCTTT. This chain uses TRBV14 with TRBJ1-1; D perhaps matches TRBD1 (5 bases). The V gene's germline CDR1 is SGHDN and CDR2 FVKESK. This CDR3 has 14 residues. V was shortened by 0 bases and J by 7 bases, with 12 bases between the two germline ends.

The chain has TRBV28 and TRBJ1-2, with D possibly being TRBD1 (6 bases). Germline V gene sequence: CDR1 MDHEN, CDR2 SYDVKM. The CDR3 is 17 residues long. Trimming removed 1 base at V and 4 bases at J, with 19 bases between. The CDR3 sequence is CASSLFGGGATLYGYTF. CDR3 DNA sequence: TGTGCCAGCAGTTTATTCGGCGGGGGGGCGACGCTCTATGGCTACACCTTC.

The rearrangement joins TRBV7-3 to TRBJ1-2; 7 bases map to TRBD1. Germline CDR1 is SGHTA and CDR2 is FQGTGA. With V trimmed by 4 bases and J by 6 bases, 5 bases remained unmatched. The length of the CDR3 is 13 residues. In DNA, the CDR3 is TGTGCCAGCAGCTCCACAGGGGAGGATGGCTACACCTTC. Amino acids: CASSSTGEDGYTF.

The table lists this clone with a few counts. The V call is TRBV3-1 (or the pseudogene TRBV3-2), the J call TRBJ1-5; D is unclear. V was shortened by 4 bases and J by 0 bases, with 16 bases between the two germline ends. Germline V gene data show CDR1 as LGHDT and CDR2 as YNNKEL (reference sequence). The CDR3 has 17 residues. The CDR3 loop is CASSPHFVLASNQPQHF. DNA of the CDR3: TGTGCCAGCAGCCCCCATTTCGTCCTGGCTAGCAATCAGCCCCAGCATTTT.

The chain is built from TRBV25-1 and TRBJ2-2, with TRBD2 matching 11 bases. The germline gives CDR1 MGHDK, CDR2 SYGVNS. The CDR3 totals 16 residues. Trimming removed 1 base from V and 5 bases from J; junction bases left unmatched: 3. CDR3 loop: CASSEWASGRTGELFF. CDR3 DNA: TGTGCCAGCAGTGAATGGGCTAGCGGGAGGACCGGGGAGCTGTTTTTT.

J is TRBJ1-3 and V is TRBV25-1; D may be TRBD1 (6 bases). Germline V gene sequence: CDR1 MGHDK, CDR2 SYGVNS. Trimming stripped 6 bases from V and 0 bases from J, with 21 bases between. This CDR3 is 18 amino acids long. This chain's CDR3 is CASSDPKGHPLSGNTIYF. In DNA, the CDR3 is TGTGCCAGCAGCGATCCAAAGGGACACCCACTCTCTGGAAACACCATATATTTT.

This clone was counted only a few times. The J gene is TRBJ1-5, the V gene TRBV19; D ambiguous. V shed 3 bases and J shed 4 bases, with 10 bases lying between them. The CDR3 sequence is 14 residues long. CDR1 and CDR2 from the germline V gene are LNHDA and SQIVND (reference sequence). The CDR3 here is CASSIREGNQPQHF. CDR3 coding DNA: TGTGCCAGTAGTATTCGGGAGGGTAATCAGCCCCAGCATTTT. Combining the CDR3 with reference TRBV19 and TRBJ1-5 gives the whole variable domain DGGITQSPKYLFRKEGQNVTLSCEQNLNHDAMYWYRQDPGQGLRLIYYSQIVNDFQKGDIAEGYSVSREKKESFPLTVTSAQKNPTAFYLCASSIREGNQPQHFGDGTRLSIL.

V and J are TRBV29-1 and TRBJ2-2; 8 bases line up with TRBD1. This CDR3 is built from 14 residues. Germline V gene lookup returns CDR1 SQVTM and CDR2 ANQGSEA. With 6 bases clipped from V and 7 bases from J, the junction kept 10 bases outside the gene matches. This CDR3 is CSVLLRTGLGELFF. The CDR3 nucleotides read TGCAGCGTGCTCTTACGGACAGGGCTCGGGGAGCTGTTTTTT.

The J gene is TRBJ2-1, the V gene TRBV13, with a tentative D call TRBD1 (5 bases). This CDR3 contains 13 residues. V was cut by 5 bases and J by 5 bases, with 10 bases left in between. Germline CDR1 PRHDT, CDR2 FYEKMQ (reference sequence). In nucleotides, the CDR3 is TGTGCCAGCAGCCATAGACAGAACAATGAGCAGTTCTTC. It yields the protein CASSHRQNNEQFF.

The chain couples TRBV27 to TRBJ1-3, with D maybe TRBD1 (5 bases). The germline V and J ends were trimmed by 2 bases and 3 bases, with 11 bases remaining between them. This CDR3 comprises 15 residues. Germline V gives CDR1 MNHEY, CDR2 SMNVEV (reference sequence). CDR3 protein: CASSLTGGVGNTIYF. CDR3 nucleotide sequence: TGTGCCAGCAGTTTAACCGGGGGGGTTGGAAACACCATATATTTT.

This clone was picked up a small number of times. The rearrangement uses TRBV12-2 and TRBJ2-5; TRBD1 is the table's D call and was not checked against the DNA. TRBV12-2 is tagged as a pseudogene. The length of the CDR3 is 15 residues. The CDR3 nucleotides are TGTGCAAGTCGCTTAGATGGGCTTCGTGGAGAGACCCAGTACTTC. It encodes CASRLDGLRGETQYF.

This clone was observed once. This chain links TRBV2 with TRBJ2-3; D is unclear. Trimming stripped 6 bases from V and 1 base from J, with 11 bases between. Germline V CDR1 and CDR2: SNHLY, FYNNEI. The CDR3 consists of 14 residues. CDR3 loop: CASSYEFGTDTQYF. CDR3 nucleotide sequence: TGTGCCAGCAGCTACGAATTTGGCACAGATACGCAGTATTTT. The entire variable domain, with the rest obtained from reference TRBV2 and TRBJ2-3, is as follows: EPEVTQTPSHQVTQMGQEVILRCVPISNHLYFYWYRQILGQKVEFLVSFYNNEISEKSEIFDDQFSVERPDGSNFTLKIRSTKLEDSAMYFCASSYEFGTDTQYFGPGTRLTVL.

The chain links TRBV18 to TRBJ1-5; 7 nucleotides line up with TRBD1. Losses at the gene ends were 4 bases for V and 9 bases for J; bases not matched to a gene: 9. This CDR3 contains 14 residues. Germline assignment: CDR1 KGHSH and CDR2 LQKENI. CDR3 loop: CASSLDRERTPQHF. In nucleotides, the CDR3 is TGTGCCAGCTCACTTGACAGGGAGAGGACGCCCCAGCATTTT.

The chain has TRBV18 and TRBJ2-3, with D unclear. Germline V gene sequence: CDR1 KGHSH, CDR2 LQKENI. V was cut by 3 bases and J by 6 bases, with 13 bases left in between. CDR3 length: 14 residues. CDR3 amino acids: CASSPEADVDTQYF. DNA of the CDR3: TGTGCCAGCTCACCTGAGGCCGATGTGGATACGCAGTATTTT.

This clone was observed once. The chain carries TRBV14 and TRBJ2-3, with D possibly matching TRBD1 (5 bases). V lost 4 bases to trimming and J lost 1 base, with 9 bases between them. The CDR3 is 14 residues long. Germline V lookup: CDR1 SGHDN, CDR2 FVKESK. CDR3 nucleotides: TGTGCCAGCAGCCCAGGGATAGGCACAGATACGCAGTATTTT. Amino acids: CASSPGIGTDTQYF.

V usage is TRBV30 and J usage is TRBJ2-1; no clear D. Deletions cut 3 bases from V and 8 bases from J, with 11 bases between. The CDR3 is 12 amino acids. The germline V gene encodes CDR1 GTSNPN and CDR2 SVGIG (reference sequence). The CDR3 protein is CAWRETDYEQFF. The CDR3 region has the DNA TGTGCCTGGAGGGAAACAGATTATGAGCAGTTCTTC.

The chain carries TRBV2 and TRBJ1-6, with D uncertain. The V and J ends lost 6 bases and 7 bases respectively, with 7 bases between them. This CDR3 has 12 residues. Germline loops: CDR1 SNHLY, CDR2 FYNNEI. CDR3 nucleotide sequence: TGTGCCAGCAGGGCAGTAAATTCACCCCTCCACTTT. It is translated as CASRAVNSPLHF.

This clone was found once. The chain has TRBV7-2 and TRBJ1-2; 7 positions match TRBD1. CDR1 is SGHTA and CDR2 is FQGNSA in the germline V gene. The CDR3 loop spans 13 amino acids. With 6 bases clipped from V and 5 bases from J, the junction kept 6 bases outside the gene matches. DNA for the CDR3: TGTGCCAGCAGTGAGACAGGGATGTATGGCTACACCTTC. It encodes CASSETGMYGYTF.

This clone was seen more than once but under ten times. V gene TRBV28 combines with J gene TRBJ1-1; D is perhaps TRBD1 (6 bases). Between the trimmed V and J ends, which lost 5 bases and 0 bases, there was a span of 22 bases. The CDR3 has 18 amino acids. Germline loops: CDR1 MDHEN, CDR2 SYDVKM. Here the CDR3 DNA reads TGTGCCAGCAGTCCGGGGACATACTACTTCCACTTGAACACTGAAGCTTTCTTT. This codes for CASSPGTYYFHLNTEAFF.

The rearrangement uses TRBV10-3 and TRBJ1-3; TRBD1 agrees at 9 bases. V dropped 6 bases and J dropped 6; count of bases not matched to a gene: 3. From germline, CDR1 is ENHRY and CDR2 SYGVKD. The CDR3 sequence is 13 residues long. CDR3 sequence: CAISRDRENTIYF. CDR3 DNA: TGTGCCATCAGCCGGGACAGGGAAAACACCATATATTTT.

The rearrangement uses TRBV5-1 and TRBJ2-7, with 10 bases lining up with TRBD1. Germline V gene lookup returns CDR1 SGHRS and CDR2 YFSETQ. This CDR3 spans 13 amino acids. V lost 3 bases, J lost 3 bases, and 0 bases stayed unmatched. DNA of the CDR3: TGCGCCAGCAGCTGGGACAGGGGCTACGAGCAGTACTTC. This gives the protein CASSWDRGYEQYF.

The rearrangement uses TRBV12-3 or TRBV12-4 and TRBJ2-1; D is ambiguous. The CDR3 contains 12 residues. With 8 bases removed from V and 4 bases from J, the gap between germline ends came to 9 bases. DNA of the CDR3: TGTGCCAGCGGGCAGATATACAATGAGCAGTTCTTC. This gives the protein CASGQIYNEQFF.

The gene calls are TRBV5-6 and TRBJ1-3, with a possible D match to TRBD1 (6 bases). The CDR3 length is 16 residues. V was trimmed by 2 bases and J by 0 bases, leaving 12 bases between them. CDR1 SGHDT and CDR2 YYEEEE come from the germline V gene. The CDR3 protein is CASSFGGQPSGNTIYF. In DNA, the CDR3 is TGTGCCAGCAGCTTCGGTGGACAGCCCTCTGGAAACACCATATATTTT. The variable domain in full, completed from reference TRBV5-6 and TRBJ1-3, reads DAGVTQSPTHLIKTRGQQVTLRCSPKSGHDTVSWYQQALGQGPQFIFQYYEEEERQRGNFPDRFSGHQFPNYSSELNVNALLLGDSALYLCASSFGGQPSGNTIYFGEGSWLTVV.

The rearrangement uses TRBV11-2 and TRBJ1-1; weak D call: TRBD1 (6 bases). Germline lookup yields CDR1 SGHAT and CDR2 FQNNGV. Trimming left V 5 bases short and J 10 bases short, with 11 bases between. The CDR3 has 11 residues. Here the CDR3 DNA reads TGTGCCAGCAGCGCTACAGGGTCAGCTTTCTTT. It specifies CASSATGSAFF.

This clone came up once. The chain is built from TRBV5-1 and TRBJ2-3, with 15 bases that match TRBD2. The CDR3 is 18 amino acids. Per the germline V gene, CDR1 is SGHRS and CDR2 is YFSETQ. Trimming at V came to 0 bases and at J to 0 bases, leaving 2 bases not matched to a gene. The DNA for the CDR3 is TGCGCCAGCAGCTTGGGGACTAGCGGGGGGGCAAGCACAGATACGCAGTATTTT. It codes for CASSLGTSGGASTDTQYF.

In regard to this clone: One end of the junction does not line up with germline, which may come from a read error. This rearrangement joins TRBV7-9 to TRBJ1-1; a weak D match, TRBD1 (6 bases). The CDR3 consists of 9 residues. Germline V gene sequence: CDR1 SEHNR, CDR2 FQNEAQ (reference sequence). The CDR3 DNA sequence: TGCGGGGGGCGAGTTGAAGCTTTCTTT. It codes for CGGRVEAFF.